This TCR beta chain appears in the sequencing data of a study of control samples from healthy donors and cancer patients. Clones were read by immunoSEQ multiplex PCR, and TCRdb kept only the in-frame ones, dropping some. The table lists 100,000 to 150,000 clones, 75% to 95% of them singletons. Sequencing was done on a sample of blood. The origin of this receptor is a man between 40 and 49 years old in good health.

The CDR3 DNA follows: TGTGCCAGCAGCCAAGATGTAGCGGGGGGGGGCGCCGGGGAGCTGTTTTTT. Its protein is CASSQDVAGGGAGELFF. This chain connects TRBV4-2 to TRBJ2-2; the match to TRBD2 covers 11 bases. The CDR3 is made up of 17 amino acids. Germline V gene data show CDR1 as LGHNA and CDR2 as YNFKEQ. V trimming: 0 bases; J trimming: 6 bases; junction bases outside the gene matches: 6.